Listed below are T cell receptor beta chains from one sample, sequenced in a study of shared clonotypes between healthy human individuals. Repertoires were generated with immunoSEQ multiplex PCR, while TCRdb's copy carries only in-frame clones and drops some. The repertoire consists of around 300,000 clones, with roughly 91% occurring once and the leading ten covering about 17%. Specimen: memory CD8+ T cells sorted from blood. The receptors derive from a man between 18 and 35 years old in good health. Both conserved end residues are part of each CDR3. D genes are given only for firm matches. Part of the rows lack a size; the others show once, few, many or a class for expanded clones.

>TRBD2|.|TRBJ2-1|TRBV9|17
TGTGCCAGCAGCCCTGATTGGGCCAGCGGGGGGCTGGATGAGCAGTTCTTC
CASSPDWASGGLDEQFF
>TRBD1|.|TRBJ1-6|TRBV9|14
TGTGCCAGCAGCGTAGATGGGACAGGGGCACCCCTCCACTTT
CASSVDGTGAPLHF
>TRBD2|.|TRBJ2-7|TRBV9|16
TGTGCCAGCAGCGCCGGGACTAGCCTTCCGACAAACGAGCAGTACTTC
CASSAGTSLPTNEQYF
>TRBD1|.|TRBJ1-5|TRBV7-9|17
TGTGCCAGCAGTTTGACCGGGACAGGGGGCGTCAATCAGCCCCAGCATTTT
CASSLTGTGGVNQPQHF
>.|.|TRBJ2-2|TRBV6-9|14
TGTGCCAGCAGTATGGGGAAGAACACCGGGGAGCTGTTTTTT
CASSMGKNTGELFF
>.|.|TRBJ1-2|TRBV6-1|13
TGTGCCAGCAGTGAGGGGTTAGCCTATGGCTACACCTTC
CASSEGLAYGYTF
>.|.|TRBJ2-7|TRBV7-8|15
TGTGCCAGCAGCCAATTTTATGAGGGTAACTACGAGCAGTACTTC
CASSQFYEGNYEQYF
>TRBD1|.|TRBJ2-7|TRBV10-3|16
TGTGCCATCAGTGAGGCAGGGACAGCCTTTTTCTACGAGCAGTACTTC
CAISEAGTAFFYEQYF
>TRBD1|.|TRBJ2-2|TRBV5-1|16
TGCGCCAGCAGCTTGAGGGGACAGGGCCGCACCGGGGAGCTGTTTTTT
CASSLRGQGRTGELFF
>TRBD1|.|TRBJ2-7|TRBV7-9|17
TGTGCCAGCAGCTCCAGCCGGTGGGACAGGGGATCCTACGAGCAGTACTTC
CASSSSRWDRGSYEQYF
>.|.|TRBJ2-7|TRBV27|12
TGTGCCAGCAGTGCGACAGGTTACGAGCAGTACTTC
CASSATGYEQYF
>.|.|TRBJ1-1|TRBV5-4|13
TGTGCCAGCAGCCAGGATTATCGGGGTGAAGCTTTCTTT
CASSQDYRGEAFF
>TRBD2|.|TRBJ2-7|TRBV5-4|13
TGTGCCAGCAGTCCTAGCGGCAACTACGAGCAGTACTTC
CASSPSGNYEQYF
>.|once|TRBJ2-7|TRBV4-3|15
TGCGCCAGCAGCCAAGGGGGCGGCCCTGGGTACGAGCAGTACTTC
CASSQGGGPGYEQYF
>TRBD2|.|TRBJ2-3|TRBV11-2|15
TGTGCCAGCAGCTTAGGCGGGGGAACCACAGATACGCAGTATTTT
CASSLGGGTTDTQYF
>.|.|TRBJ2-4|TRBV18|13
TGTGCCAGCTCACCACCGGCTGGCGTCATTCAGTACTTC
CASSPPAGVIQYF
>TRBD2|.|TRBJ2-5|TRBV7-8|16
TGTGCCAGCAGCTTAGCGGGGGAGGGGCCACCAGAGACCCAGTACTTC
CASSLAGEGPPETQYF
>.|.|TRBJ1-2|TRBV5-1|15
TGCGCCAGCAGCTTGAATCAGAGGCCGCTTTATGGCTACACCTTC
CASSLNQRPLYGYTF
>.|.|TRBJ1-5|TRBV4-1|14
TGCGCCAGCAGCCGGGGGGGGTACAATCAGCCCCAGCATTTT
CASSRGGYNQPQHF
>.|.|TRBJ2-7|TRBV7-8|13
TGTGCCAGCAGCTTAAACCCTCTGAGCGAGCAGTACTTC
CASSLNPLSEQYF
>.|.|TRBJ1-1|TRBV4-1|14
TGCGCCAGCAGCCAAGTAGGGATTGGGTCTGAAGCTTTCTTT
CASSQVGIGSEAFF
>TRBD2|.|TRBJ2-5|TRBV13|16
TGTGCCAGCAGCTTAGGTGGCGTGTCGGGGGGAGAGACCCAGTACTTC
CASSLGGVSGGETQYF
>.|.|TRBJ2-7|TRBV27|14
TGTGCCAGCCAACAATTCCGGACAGCGTACGAGCAGTACTTC
CASQQFRTAYEQYF
>.|.|TRBJ1-1|TRBV6-5|14
TGTGCCAGCAGTTACTCGCAGGGAGTCGCTGAAGCTTTCTTT
CASSYSQGVAEAFF
>.|.|TRBJ2-7|TRBV2|12
TGTGCCAGCAGCGACAGCTCCTACGAGCAGTACTTC
CASSDSSYEQYF
>.|once|TRBJ2-7|TRBV29-1|15
TGCAGCGTTGAAGGGGCGGAATTTGAATCCTACGAGCAGTACTTC
CSVEGAEFESYEQYF
>.|.|TRBJ2-2|TRBV30|14
TGTGCCTGGAGTGTAGACGGGAACACCGGGGAGCTGTTTTTT
CAWSVDGNTGELFF
>TRBD2|many|TRBJ2-7|TRBV28|14
TGTGCCAGCAGTTTTAGCGGGGGGGACTACGAGCAGTACTTC
CASSFSGGDYEQYF
>.|.|TRBJ2-1|TRBV9|16
TGTGCCAGCAGCCCCCACCGGCAGGGGGGACGCAATGAGCAGTTCTTC
CASSPHRQGGRNEQFF
>.|.|TRBJ2-7|TRBV5-6|13
TGTGCCAGCAGCTTGGGAAATTCCTACGAGCAGTACTTC
CASSLGNSYEQYF
>.|once|TRBJ2-7|TRBV4-1|15
TGCGCCAGCAGCCAAGATCGAGGGGACCACTACGAGCAGTACTTC
CASSQDRGDHYEQYF
>.|.|TRBJ1-2|TRBV1|15
TGCACCAGCAGCCCAAGGACAGGGGGCTACTATGGCTACACCTTC
CTSSPRTGGYYGYTF
>TRBD2|once|TRBJ2-2|TRBV4-3|16
TGCGCCAGCAGCCAAGTGGAGCGGGAGGGAACCGGGGAGCTGTTTTTT
CASSQVEREGTGELFF
>.|.|TRBJ2-7|TRBV5-8|14
TGTGCCAGCAGCTTGGCAGGGGTGAGGGACGAGCAGTACTTC
CASSLAGVRDEQYF
>TRBD2|.|TRBJ2-7|TRBV7-2|15
TGTGCCAGCAGCGTGGGACTAGCGGGGTTCTACGAGCAGTACTTC
CASSVGLAGFYEQYF
>TRBD2|many|TRBJ2-3|TRBV6-5|16
TGTGCCAGCAGTTACTCTGCGGGAGCATCCACAGATACGCAGTATTTT
CASSYSAGASTDTQYF
>.|.|TRBJ2-4|TRBV29-1|11
TGCAGCTACCTTGGTCCGAACATTCAGTACTTC
CSYLGPNIQYF
>.|.|TRBJ1-2|TRBV6-6|13
TGTGCCAGCAGTTACTATGGTTCCGATGGCTACACCTTC
CASSYYGSDGYTF
>.|.|TRBJ2-3|TRBV5-1|16
TGCGCCAGCAGCTTGAGTTCCGATGAATGGGTAGATACGCAGTATTTT
CASSLSSDEWVDTQYF
>TRBD2|few|TRBJ2-1|TRBV4-3|17
TGCGCCAGCAGCCCAAAAACCCTAGCGGGAGGCTACAATGAGCAGTTCTTC
CASSPKTLAGGYNEQFF
>TRBD2|.|TRBJ2-7|TRBV11-2|15
TGTGCCAGCAGCATGGGACTAGCGGATACCTACGAGCAGTACTTC
CASSMGLADTYEQYF
>.|once|TRBJ2-7|TRBV5-1|11
TGCGCCAGCCGACGGGATCACGAGCAGTACTTC
CASRRDHEQYF
>.|.|TRBJ1-1|TRBV7-8|12
TGTGCCAGCAGCTTAACAAACACTGAAGCTTTCTTT
CASSLTNTEAFF
>.|many|TRBJ2-7|TRBV5-4|14
TGTGCCAGCAGCTTGGTAGGCAGTGGCTACGAGCAGTACTTC
CASSLVGSGYEQYF
>.|.|TRBJ2-5|TRBV10-3|16
TGTGCCATCAGTGAGATGGAGGGTAGGAACCAAGAGACCCAGTACTTC
CAISEMEGRNQETQYF
>.|.|TRBJ2-2|TRBV15|14
TGTGCCACCAGCACGGACGGAAACACCGGGGAGCTGTTTTTT
CATSTDGNTGELFF